This TCR beta chain was identified during a study of cytomegalovirus exposure and HLA in healthy donors. General study points: For cytomegalovirus status, the classifier reportedly gave diagnoses with high specificity and sensitivity. An ancestry cluster, one associated with Asian ancestry, reportedly showed fewer N-insertions than the roughly 670-donor mean in a later analysis.

Primers: 60 Vbeta forward and 13 Jbeta reverse. TCRdb's copy holds only in-frame clones and misses some; the assay was immunoSEQ multiplex PCR. The table has under 200,000 clones, 80% seen once. As regards this clone: Its antigen is undetermined.

Nominally healthy donors provided the samples, though records likely missed some immune exposures. Germline V gene data show CDR1 as LGHNA and CDR2 as YNFKEQ. The V gene end was trimmed by 1 base and the J gene end by 7 bases; junction bases not matched to a gene: 7. The CDR3 is 16 amino acids. The chain has TRBV4-2 and TRBJ2-1; TRBD2 matches at 10 bases. This receptor was identified in a young man in good health and CMV-seropositive. Input material: PBMCs. CDR3 coding DNA: TGTGCCAGCAGCCAAGTCAGCGGGGGGGCGCGTAATGAGCAGTTCTTC. Amino acid sequence: CASSQVSGGARNEQFF.